The TCR beta chain described here comes from a study of shared clonotypes between healthy human individuals. This CDR3 is 15 amino acids long. Germline CDR1 and CDR2: SGDLS and YYNGEE. The V gene lost 6 bases and the J gene lost 0 bases, with 12 bases spanning the gap. The assay was immunoSEQ multiplex PCR, and TCRdb's table has in-frame clones only and misses some. The sample consists of 2.5 million or so clones, more than 80% of them appearing once. The receptor's source is a man younger than 35 in good health. This sequence joins TRBV9 and TRBJ2-2; D is possibly TRBD2 (5 bases). Sequencing was carried out using naive CD4+ T cells sorted from blood. Subset denoted: CD45RA+ positively selected. CDR3 protein: CASTSTGSNTGELFF. CDR3 in DNA: TGTGCCAGCACGTCAACGGGATCGAACACCGGGGAGCTGTTTTTT. Full variable domain (remainder filled in from reference TRBV9 and TRBJ2-2): DSGVTQTPKHLITATGQRVTLRCSPRSGDLSVYWYQQSLDQGLQFLIQYYNGEERAKGNILERFSAQQFPDLHSELNLSSLELGDSALYFCASTSTGSNTGELFFGEGSRLTVL.